The 20 T cell receptor beta chains below all came from one sample that was sequenced in a study of T cell responses to AZD1222 COVID-19 vaccine. TCRdb keeps only in-frame clones here, not all; method: immunoSEQ multiplex PCR. The table includes roughly 99,000 clones, 92% detected once. The sequenced sample was peripheral blood, obtained 28 days after the second AZD1222 dose. These TCRs come from an adult who received the AZD1222 COVID-19 vaccine.

The chain uses TRBV24-1 and TRBJ2-2; 8 bases match TRBD1. The trim removed 3 bases at V and 2 bases at J, leaving 4 bases unmatched. The CDR3 length is 16 residues. Germline loops: CDR1 KGHDR, CDR2 SFDVKD. CDR3 DNA sequence: TGTGCCACCAGTGATCAAGGGACAGGTAACACCGGGGAGCTGTTTTTT. It is translated as CATSDQGTGNTGELFF.

The chain employs TRBV11-2 and TRBJ2-7, with 11 bases identical to TRBD2. CDR1 and CDR2 (germline): SGHAT, FQNNGV. The CDR3 extends over 14 amino acids. Trimming removed 3 bases from V and 4 bases from J; junction bases left unmatched: 2. In DNA form, the CDR3 reads TGTGCCAGCAGCTTTAGCGGGAGGGCATACGAGCAGTACTTC. Encoded protein: CASSFSGRAYEQYF.

Here the CDR3 reads CASSQVETQYF. The DNA of the CDR3 is TGTGCCAGCAGCCAAGTCGAGACCCAGTACTTC. The chain carries TRBV3-1 (or the pseudogene TRBV3-2) and TRBJ2-5; no firm D call. The ends were cut back, 1 base at V and 5 bases at J, with 2 bases in the middle. This CDR3 region has 11 residues. Germline CDR1 is LGHDT and CDR2 is YNNKEL (reference sequence).

This clone is a singleton in its sample. The chain employs TRBV7-9 and TRBJ2-5; D remains ambiguous. The CDR3 spans 15 residues. CDR1 SEHNR and CDR2 FQNEAQ come from the germline V gene (reference sequence). V was trimmed by 1 base and J by 2 bases, leaving 11 bases between them. In DNA, the CDR3 is TGTGCCAGCAGCTTAGAGTTGGCGACACAAGAGACCCAGTACTTC. It translates to CASSLELATQETQYF.

This chain connects TRBV10-2 to TRBJ2-1, with 11 bases lining up with TRBD2. The trim removed 8 bases at V and 10 bases at J, leaving 7 bases unmatched. The length of the CDR3 is 13 residues. Germline V CDR1 and CDR2: WSHSY, SAAADI. CDR3 loop: CASFTSGRGEQFF. Written as DNA, the CDR3 is TGCGCCAGCTTTACTAGCGGGAGAGGAGAGCAGTTCTTC.

V usage is TRBV28 and J usage is TRBJ1-2; possible D gene TRBD1, 6 bases. Germline values: CDR1 MDHEN, CDR2 SYDVKM. This CDR3 region has 17 residues. V lost 7 bases and J lost 1, with 22 bases in between. In DNA form, the CDR3 reads TGTGCCAGCACCCGAAGATACGGGACATCCATTAACTATGGCTACACCTTC. This gives the protein CASTRRYGTSINYGYTF.

The table lists this clone with a count of one. The chain uses TRBV19 and TRBJ1-2; perhaps TRBD1 as D (6 bases). The V end lost 6 bases, the J end lost 1 base, and 9 bases lay between the germline ends. The CDR3 runs to 13 residues. Germline V CDR1 and CDR2: LNHDA, SQIVND (reference sequence). CDR3 bases: TGTGCCAGTAGGGACAGTAATAACTATGGCTACACCTTC. The encoded protein is CASRDSNNYGYTF.

The chain employs TRBV5-1 and TRBJ1-1, with 8 bases aligning to TRBD1. The CDR3 is made up of 14 amino acids. Looked up from germline, CDR1 is SGHRS and CDR2 is YFSETQ. After removal of 1 base from V and 4 bases from J, the junction contained 3 bases not matched to a gene. Here the CDR3 reads CASSLTTGGTEAFF. CDR3 sequence (DNA): TGCGCCAGCAGCTTGACCACAGGGGGCACTGAAGCTTTCTTT.

In this sample, this clone turned up once. The rearrangement links TRBV3-1 (or the pseudogene TRBV3-2) to TRBJ2-7, with D perhaps TRBD1 or TRBD2 (5 bases each). Germline values: CDR1 LGHDT, CDR2 YNNKEL (reference sequence). This CDR3 is 17 amino acids long. Trimming removed 2 bases at V and 0 bases at J, with 17 bases between. As DNA, the CDR3 is TGTGCCAGCAGCCAATCGCATCCGGGACGCATCTCCTACGAGCAGTACTTC. Its translation is CASSQSHPGRISYEQYF.

This sequence joins TRBV19 and TRBJ1-6; perhaps TRBD1 as D (5 bases). The CDR3 is made up of 15 amino acids. Germline V gives CDR1 LNHDA, CDR2 SQIVND (reference sequence). V lost 3 bases and J lost 8, with 14 bases in between. CDR3 protein: CASSMGPHPYSPLHF. The DNA of the CDR3 is TGTGCCAGTAGTATGGGACCGCACCCTTATTCACCCCTCCACTTT. Supplemented by reference TRBV19 and TRBJ1-6, the full variable domain reads DGGITQSPKYLFRKEGQNVTLSCEQNLNHDAMYWYRQDPGQGLRLIYYSQIVNDFQKGDIAEGYSVSREKKESFPLTVTSAQKNPTAFYLCASSMGPHPYSPLHFGNGTRLTVT.

The chain joins TRBV5-1 to TRBJ2-3; D gene uncertain. The germline V gene encodes CDR1 SGHRS and CDR2 YFSETQ. The CDR3 consists of 13 residues. Between the trimmed V and J ends, which lost 4 bases and 3 bases, there was a span of 9 bases. The CDR3 nucleotides read TGCGCCAGCAGCCACCCTCAAACAGATACGCAGTATTTT. Translation gives CASSHPQTDTQYF.

This clone has only one observation. The chain couples TRBV3-1 (or the pseudogene TRBV3-2) to TRBJ1-5, with TRBD1 identical over 7 bases. In germline, CDR1 is LGHDT, CDR2 YNNKEL (reference sequence). The CDR3 covers 15 residues. Trimming removed 5 bases from V and 1 base from J; junction bases left unmatched: 5. The CDR3 region has the DNA TGTGCCAGCAGCAGGGACAGTTTAAGCAATCAGCCCCAGCATTTT. It codes for CASSRDSLSNQPQHF.

This rearrangement joins TRBV30 to TRBJ1-3, with D hard to call. Germline CDR1 and CDR2: GTSNPN and SVGIG (reference sequence). The length of the CDR3 is 16 residues. Trimming took off 0 bases at V and 0 bases at J, with 12 bases between the two ends. The CDR3 DNA sequence: TGTGCCTGGAGTGTAGGGTCGAGTTTCTCTGGAAACACCATATATTTT. It encodes CAWSVGSSFSGNTIYF.

The V call is TRBV28, the J call TRBJ2-7, with a weak D call TRBD1 (6 bases). This CDR3 comprises 13 residues. Germline V gene lookup returns CDR1 MDHEN and CDR2 SYDVKM. V lost 6 bases and J 2 bases, leaving 11 bases between the germline ends. CDR3 sequence: CASRAGQPYEQYF. The CDR3 coding sequence is TGTGCCAGCAGAGCAGGACAGCCCTACGAGCAGTACTTC.

The chain links TRBV21-1 to TRBJ2-1; the table's TRBD2 call for D was not verified on the DNA. TRBV21-1 counts as a pseudogene. This CDR3 is built from 19 residues. The CDR3 DNA follows: TGTGCCAGCAGCAAAGGGGCACTAGCGGGGGGGCTCTTTTACAATGAGCAGTTCTTC. Its protein product is CASSKGALAGGLFYNEQFF.

The chain is built from TRBV12-3 or TRBV12-4 and TRBJ1-1, with D possibly being TRBD1 (6 bases). CDR3 length equals 13 residues. The V end was cut by 10 bases, the J end by 4 bases, with 16 bases between. The CDR3 coding sequence is TGTGCCATAGTTTTCGGCAGGGGCACTGAAGCTTTCTTT. Translating it yields CAIVFGRGTEAFF.

The V call is TRBV5-1, the J call TRBJ2-2; D may be TRBD2 (5 bases). The germline gives CDR1 SGHRS, CDR2 YFSETQ. Deletions cut 1 base from V and 3 bases from J, with 10 bases between. This CDR3 spans 15 amino acids. This chain's CDR3 is CASSLRTGDTGELFF. In nucleotides, the CDR3 is TGCGCCAGCAGCTTGCGGACTGGGGACACCGGGGAGCTGTTTTTT.

This clone has just a few counts. V and J are TRBV28 and TRBJ1-1, with D uncertain. Trimming took 6 bases from V and 0 from J, leaving 14 bases between them. From germline, CDR1 is MDHEN and CDR2 SYDVKM. The length of the CDR3 is 15 residues. CDR3 sequence: CASRTPSGMNTEAFF. In DNA, the CDR3 is TGTGCCAGCAGAACCCCGAGTGGGATGAACACTGAAGCTTTCTTT.

The sample holds one count of this clone. This chain links TRBV5-6 with TRBJ1-5; a possible D gene is TRBD1 (5 bases). This CDR3 has 16 amino acids. Between the trimmed V and J ends, which lost 2 bases and 2 bases, there was a span of 14 bases. CDR1 is SGHDT and CDR2 is YYEEEE in the germline V gene. CDR3 region: CASSFPGVFGNQPQHF. As DNA, the CDR3 is TGTGCCAGCAGCTTCCCGGGGGTTTTTGGCAATCAGCCCCAGCATTTT.

This rearrangement joins TRBV20-1 to TRBJ1-5; 10 bases line up with TRBD1. Germline V gene data show CDR1 as DFQATT and CDR2 as SNEGSKA (reference sequence). The CDR3 consists of 11 residues. The V and J ends lost 6 bases and 11 bases, in that order; junction bases with no gene match: 4. This chain's CDR3 is CSADRGRAQHF. The CDR3 bases are TGCAGTGCCGACAGGGGGCGGGCCCAGCATTTT.